This T cell receptor beta chain comes out of a study of T cells in Graves' hyperthyroidism and ophthalmopathy (dated by TCRdb to 2018 to 2020). With regard to the full study: Peripheral blood was sampled at the time of initial diagnosis, prior to any treatment. TCR V-J signatures able to tell the groups apart were searched for in a discovery cohort of 90 to 100 patients, of whom around 43 had Graves' ophthalmopathy and 55 to 65 had stable Graves' hyperthyroidism. An independent validation cohort of around 20 hyperthyroidism patients and 17 patients who later progressed to ophthalmopathy tested prospective prediction of ophthalmopathy. The roughly 90 discovery patients were divided at random into training and test sets in a 7:3 ratio. In addition, the study compared T-cell repertoires in thyroid tissue and in blood from five to seven Graves' hyperthyroidism patients. After blood sampling, hyperthyroidism patients were treated with methimazole at a starting dose of 30 mg daily, and ophthalmopathy patients were treated with high-dose intravenous methylprednisolone. TCR Vbeta CDR3 sequencing of 120 to 150 peripheral blood samples (about 45 ophthalmopathy, roughly 72 hyperthyroidism and some 17 progressor patients) is reported in the paper.

The CDR3 sequence holds 15 residues, the cysteine and phenylalanine included. Only the CDR3 DNA is retained, 45 bases long and in frame from the first base. The CDR1 and CDR2 encoded by the germline V gene are SQVTM and ANQGSEA. The V and J ends are trimmed by 2 bases and 4 bases, leaving 14 bases between them. In this sample, this clonotype turned up many times. Its antigen has not been determined. The input lacks base qualities; no much larger clone sits a single base away. The TCR beta CDR3 regions were amplified from the RNA transcripts. The first round of RT-PCR for the TCR CDR3 was performed with the HTBI primer set and the Qiagen OneStep RT-PCR kit. Libraries were constructed in a second round of multiplex PCR, after which size selection and purification were performed. Paired-end sequencing of the libraries was performed with 100 bp reads on an Illumina HiSeq2000. The study's own analysis went as follows. SOAPnuke was used to process the raw data, with reads discarded if the reads contained adapters or uncalled bases, had a mean Phred below 15, or lacked an exact constant-primer or identifier match. High-quality paired reads were merged with COPE v1.2.5, and unique nucleotide sequences were defined as clonotypes. MiTCR v1.1 was used to align the clonotypes against IMGT TRBV, TRBD and TRBJ reference segments. The analysis included only V-J combinations with a frequency above 0.0001, which together covered approximately 99% of the repertoires. The TCS score was defined as the ratio of F50 (clonal expansion) to E x V (chaos), calculated using BLOSUM62-based TCRdist between CDR3 peptides within each V-J. Welch's t-statistics and random forest reduced roughly 540 V-J features to about 12, which were used in a naive Bayes classifier (R e1071). TCRdb reworked the public reads: Q25 trimming with fastp, MiXCR clone assembly, productive beta chains retained. Entries are consolidated by CDR3 protein sequence, retaining the most common genes and DNA. These V and J calls originate from TCRdb's pipeline instead of the authors' own analysis. Recorded for this sample are fewer than 650,000 distinct CDR3 sequences; approximately 13% of them occurred a single time. Around 5.4% of the sample lies in the top ten.

General findings and caveats noted by the study authors: In validation, progression to ophthalmopathy was predicted by the model with nearly 71% sensitivity and just over 72% specificity, a median of approximately 6.5 months before onset. Ophthalmopathy was separated from stable hyperthyroidism by a 13 V-J signature model, with around 90% sensitivity and approximately 84% specificity obtained in cross-validation and 80%/75% obtained in testing. No statistical method was used to fix the sample size in advance, and group allocation was not hidden from the investigators. Most expanded thyroid clonotypes (frequency above 0.001) were also detected in blood, a finding suggesting that blood repertoires may reflect thyroid immune responses.

The hyperthyroidism patients were between 18 and 65 years old and newly diagnosed, with a disease duration of less than 2 months. Patients with uncontrolled infections, other autoimmune diseases, pregnancy or lactation were excluded. Clinical symptoms, serum thyroxine and TRAb, thyroid ultrasound, and orbital computed tomography formed the basis for the diagnoses. Blood from progressor patients was collected at the time of first diagnosis with hyperthyroidism, before any ophthalmopathy symptoms had appeared. PBMCs were separated from approximately 9.9 ml of fresh peripheral blood using Ficoll-Paque density gradient centrifugation. Patients classed as progressors first received a Graves' hyperthyroidism diagnosis and then went on to develop ophthalmopathy during follow-up. Trizol reagent was used to extract total RNA, and RNA quality was then checked on an Agilent 2100 Bioanalyzer.

The sequenced sample consisted of blood. The chain was built from TRBV29-1 and TRBJ2-2, and the D gene may be TRBD1, 6 bases matching. The clonotype originates from a woman between 25 and 40 years old with Graves' hyperthyroidism that later progressed to Graves' ophthalmopathy. The sequenced DNA: TGCAGCGTTGAACCAGGGGATCGGGTCACCGGGGAGCTGTTTTTT. This yields the protein CSVEPGDRVTGELFF.